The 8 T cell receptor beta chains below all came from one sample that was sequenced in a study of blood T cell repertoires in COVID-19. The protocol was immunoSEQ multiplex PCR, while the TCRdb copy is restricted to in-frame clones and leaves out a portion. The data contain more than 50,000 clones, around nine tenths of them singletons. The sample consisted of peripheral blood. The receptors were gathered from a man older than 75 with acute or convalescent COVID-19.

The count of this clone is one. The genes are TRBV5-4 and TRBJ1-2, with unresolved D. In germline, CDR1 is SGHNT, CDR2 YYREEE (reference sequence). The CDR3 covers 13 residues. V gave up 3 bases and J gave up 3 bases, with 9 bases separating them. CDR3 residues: CASSSTKDYGYTF. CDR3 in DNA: TGTGCCAGCAGCTCGACAAAAGACTATGGCTACACCTTC.

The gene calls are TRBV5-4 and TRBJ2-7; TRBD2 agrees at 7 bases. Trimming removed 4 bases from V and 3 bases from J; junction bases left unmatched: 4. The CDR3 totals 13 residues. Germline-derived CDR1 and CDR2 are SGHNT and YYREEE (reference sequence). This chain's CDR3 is CASSQGLHYEQYF. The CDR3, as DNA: TGTGCCAGCAGCCAGGGACTACACTACGAGCAGTACTTC.

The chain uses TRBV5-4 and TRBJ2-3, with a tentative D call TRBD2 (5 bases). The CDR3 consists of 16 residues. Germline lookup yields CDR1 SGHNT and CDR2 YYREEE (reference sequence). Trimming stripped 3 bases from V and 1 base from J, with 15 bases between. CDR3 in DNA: TGTGCCAGCAGCTCGGGCCACGCCGGGGGCACAGATACGCAGTATTTT. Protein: CASSSGHAGGTDTQYF.

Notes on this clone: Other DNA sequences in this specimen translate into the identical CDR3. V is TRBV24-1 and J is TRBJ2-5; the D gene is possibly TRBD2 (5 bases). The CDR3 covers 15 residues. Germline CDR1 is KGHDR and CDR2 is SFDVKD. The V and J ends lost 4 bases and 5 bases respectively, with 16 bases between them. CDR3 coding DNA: TGTGCCACCAGTGACCCAGGACTGCCCGGGGAGACCCAGTACTTC. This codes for CATSDPGLPGETQYF.

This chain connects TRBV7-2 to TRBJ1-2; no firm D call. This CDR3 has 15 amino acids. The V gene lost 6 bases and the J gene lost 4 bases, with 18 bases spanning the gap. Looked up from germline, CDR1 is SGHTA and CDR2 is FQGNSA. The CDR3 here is CASSPMEGLSYGYTF. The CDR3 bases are TGTGCCAGCAGTCCCATGGAGGGTCTGTCCTATGGCTACACCTTC.

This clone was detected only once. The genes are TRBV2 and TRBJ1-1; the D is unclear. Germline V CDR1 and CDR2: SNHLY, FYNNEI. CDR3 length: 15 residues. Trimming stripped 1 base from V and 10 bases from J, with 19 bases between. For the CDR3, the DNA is TGTGCCAGCAGTGAAGTAGCCCCGTTGAGGGCCGGAGCTTTCTTT. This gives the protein CASSEVAPLRAGAFF. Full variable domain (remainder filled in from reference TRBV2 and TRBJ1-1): EPEVTQTPSHQVTQMGQEVILRCVPISNHLYFYWYRQILGQKVEFLVSFYNNEISEKSEIFDDQFSVERPDGSNFTLKIRSTKLEDSAMYFCASSEVAPLRAGAFFGQGTRLTVV.

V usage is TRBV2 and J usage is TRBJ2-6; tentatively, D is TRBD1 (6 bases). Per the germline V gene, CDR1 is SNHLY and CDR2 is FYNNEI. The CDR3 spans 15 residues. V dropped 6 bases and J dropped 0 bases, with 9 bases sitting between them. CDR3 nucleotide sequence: TGTGCCAGCAGCCCACAGGGCTCTGGGGCCAACGTCCTGACTTTC. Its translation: CASSPQGSGANVLTF.

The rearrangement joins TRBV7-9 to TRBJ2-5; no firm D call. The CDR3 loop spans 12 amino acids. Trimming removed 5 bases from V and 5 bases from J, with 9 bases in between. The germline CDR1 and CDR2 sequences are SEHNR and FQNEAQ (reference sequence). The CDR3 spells CASSARRETQYF. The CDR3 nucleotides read TGTGCCAGCAGCGCCCGCCGGGAGACCCAGTACTTC.